This T cell receptor beta chain comes out of a study of regulatory T cells in long-lasting Graves disease. Germline values: CDR1 LGHDT, CDR2 YNNKEL (reference sequence). The trim removed 0 bases at V and 3 bases at J, leaving 5 bases unmatched. The CDR3 contains 16 residues. Documented time point: newly diagnosed GD, antithyroid drugs for less than 3 months. With RNA extracted from PBMCs as input, the TCR library was made. To make TCR beta libraries, researchers used iRepertoire HTBI primers and Arm-PCR of CDR3 regions. TCRdb processed the multiplex PCR reads anew with MiXCR; each CDR3 protein has one entry. The repertoire holds approximately 540,000 distinct CDR3 sequences, with more than 10% as singletons. This same sample was also part of a study on T cells in Graves' hyperthyroidism and ophthalmopathy.

The gene calls are TRBV3-1 and TRBJ1-2, with 9 bases lining up with TRBD1. The sample in question was peripheral blood mononuclear cells (PBMCs), obtained at new diagnosis, from a patient treated with antithyroid drugs. The clonotype comes from a woman between 25 and 40 years old with Graves disease. The CDR3 coding sequence is TGTGCCAGCAGCCAAGAAGGACAGGGGTTCGACTATGGCTACACCTTC. This translates into CASSQEGQGFDYGYTF.